This T cell receptor (beta chain) was found in a study of early T cells in non-severe SARS-CoV-2 infection. Study details: Chains were unpaired, as sequencing was done on bulk RNA from unsorted whole blood. Findings and caveats of the study: VDJdb matching favored anti-spike CD8 responses, missing private and CD4 specificities.

TCRdb independently ran MiXCR on the 5' RACE reads; one entry per CDR3 protein. The sample consists of under 75,000 distinct CDR3 sequences, approximately 11% of them appearing once. This clonotype was recorded a few times. The antigen remains unidentified. The V gene lost 2 bases and the J gene lost 3 bases, with 14 bases spanning the gap. The CDR3 extends over 14 amino acids. Per the germline V gene, CDR1 is SQVTM and CDR2 is ANQGSEA. The sequencing input was whole blood. The origin of this receptor is an adult who was a healthcare worker with PCR-confirmed SARS-CoV-2 infection or an uninfected control (not recorded which). V is TRBV29-1 and J is TRBJ2-7; D possibly corresponds to TRBD2 (7 bases). CDR3: CSVERRGPSYEQYF. Written as DNA, the CDR3 is TGCAGCGTTGAAAGGCGGGGGCCGAGCTACGAGCAGTACTTC.